The rows below give T cell receptor beta chains drawn from one sample of a study of identical twins. TCRdb reprocessed the 5' RACE reads with MiXCR, giving one entry per CDR3 protein. The data hold 700,000 or so distinct CDR3 sequences, with 8.6% observed a single time. The same sample was also studied in work on yellow fever vaccine responses in identical twins.

The specimen sequenced was PBMCs. The receptors originated from a woman aged 18 to 35 in good health. CDR3s include the opening cysteine and the closing phenylalanine or tryptophan. Each record gives: clone size, J gene, V gene, CDR3 protein. The size entry is marked missing in some rows and otherwise reads once, few, many or a size class.

many	TRBJ2-3	TRBV7-8	CASSIGLATDTQYF
few	TRBJ2-3	TRBV14	CASSQDGGRSTDTQYF
.	TRBJ2-1	TRBV2	CASSGLFEQFF
few	TRBJ2-4	TRBV6-5	CASSFLAGGDGNIQYF
many	TRBJ2-3	TRBV4-3	CASSQRGGSTDTQYF
few	TRBJ1-1	TRBV6-1	CASSEAISRGEAFF
many	TRBJ2-3	TRBV7-8	CASRLLAGVKTSTDTQYF
many	TRBJ2-1	TRBV11-3	CASSLAGSLGEQFF
few	TRBJ2-7	TRBV7-9	CASSGLAYSYEQYF
few	TRBJ2-7	TRBV12-3/TRBV12-4	CARNQESSYEQYF
few	TRBJ2-1	TRBV5-4	CASNSWQGASNEQFF